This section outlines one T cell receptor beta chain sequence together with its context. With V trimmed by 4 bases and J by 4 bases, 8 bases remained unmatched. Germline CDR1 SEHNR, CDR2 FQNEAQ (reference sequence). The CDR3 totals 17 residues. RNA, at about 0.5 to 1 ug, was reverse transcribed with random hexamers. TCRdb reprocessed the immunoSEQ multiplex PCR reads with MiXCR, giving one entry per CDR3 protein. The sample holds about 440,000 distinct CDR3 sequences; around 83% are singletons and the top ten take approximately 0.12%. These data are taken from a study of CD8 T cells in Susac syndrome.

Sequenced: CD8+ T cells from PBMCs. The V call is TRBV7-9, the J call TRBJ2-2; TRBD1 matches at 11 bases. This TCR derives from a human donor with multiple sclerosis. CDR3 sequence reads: CASSSSSGTGGTGELFF. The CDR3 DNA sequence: TGTGCCAGCAGCTCGAGTTCCGGGACAGGGGGCACCGGGGAGCTGTTTTTT.